The clone carrying this T cell receptor (beta chain) came up a few times. The data originate from a study of beta chain features in type 1 diabetes. The whole isolated RNA underwent reverse transcription, so sequencing captured expressed TCRB transcripts. Here immunoSEQ multiplex PCR was the method, and the copy in TCRdb shows in-frame clones only, minus some. The sample includes about 140,000 clones, roughly 10% of them seen just once. Germline V gene data show CDR1 as LGHNA and CDR2 as YSLEER. The ends lost 0 bases at V and 2 bases at J; junction bases unmatched: 3. The CDR3 spans 15 residues. This chain joins TRBV4-3 and TRBJ1-1, with 7 nucleotides matching TRBD1. This TCR came from a woman in her thirties or forties in good health. Material for sequencing was central memory CD4+ T cells from blood. CDR3 residues: CASSQDRGRNTEAFF. CDR3 DNA sequence: TGCGCCAGCAGCCAAGATAGGGGGCGAAACACTGAAGCTTTCTTT.